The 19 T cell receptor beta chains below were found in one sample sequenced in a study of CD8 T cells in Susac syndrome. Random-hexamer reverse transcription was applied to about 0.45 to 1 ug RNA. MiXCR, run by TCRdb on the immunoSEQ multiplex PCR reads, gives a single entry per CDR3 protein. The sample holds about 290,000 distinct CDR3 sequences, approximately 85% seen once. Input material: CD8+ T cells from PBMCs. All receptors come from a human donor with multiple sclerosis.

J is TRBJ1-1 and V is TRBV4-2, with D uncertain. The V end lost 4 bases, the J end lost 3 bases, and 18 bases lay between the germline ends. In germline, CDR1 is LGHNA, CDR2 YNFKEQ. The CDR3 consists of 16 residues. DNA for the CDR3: TGTGCCAGCAGCCCCCATCGAATCCTAGGGTACACTGAAGCTTTCTTT. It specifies CASSPHRILGYTEAFF.

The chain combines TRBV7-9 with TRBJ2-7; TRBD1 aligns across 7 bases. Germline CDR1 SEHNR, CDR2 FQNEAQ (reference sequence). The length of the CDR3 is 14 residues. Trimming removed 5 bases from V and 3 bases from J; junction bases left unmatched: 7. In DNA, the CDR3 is TGTGCCAGCAGCCAGCCCACAGGGGACTACGAGCAGTACTTC. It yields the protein CASSQPTGDYEQYF.

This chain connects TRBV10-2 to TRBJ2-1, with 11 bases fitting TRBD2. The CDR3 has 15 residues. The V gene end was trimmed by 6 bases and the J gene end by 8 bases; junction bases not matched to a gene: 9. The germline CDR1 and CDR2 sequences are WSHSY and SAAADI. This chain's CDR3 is CASRILAGVEDEQFF. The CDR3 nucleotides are TGCGCCAGCAGAATACTAGCGGGAGTGGAGGATGAGCAGTTCTTC.

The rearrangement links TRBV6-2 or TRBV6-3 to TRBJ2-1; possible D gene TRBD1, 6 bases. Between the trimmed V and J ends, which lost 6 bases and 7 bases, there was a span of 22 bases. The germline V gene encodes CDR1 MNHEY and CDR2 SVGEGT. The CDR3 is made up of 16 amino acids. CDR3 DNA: TGTGCCAGCAGGACCGGAACAGGGTTGGCCCCGAATGAGCAGTTCTTC. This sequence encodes CASRTGTGLAPNEQFF.

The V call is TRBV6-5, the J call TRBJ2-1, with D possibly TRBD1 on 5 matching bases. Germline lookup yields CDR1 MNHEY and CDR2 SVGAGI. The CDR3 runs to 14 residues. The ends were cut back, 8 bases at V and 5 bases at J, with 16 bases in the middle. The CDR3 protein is CASPVVGPNNEQFF. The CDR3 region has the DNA TGTGCCAGCCCCGTCGTGGGGCCAAACAATGAGCAGTTCTTC.

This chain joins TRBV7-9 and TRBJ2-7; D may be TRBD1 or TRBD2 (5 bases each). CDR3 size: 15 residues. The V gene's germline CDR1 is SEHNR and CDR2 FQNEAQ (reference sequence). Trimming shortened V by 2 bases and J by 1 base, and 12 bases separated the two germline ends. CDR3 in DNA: TGTGCCAGCAGCTTACCGGGGCGAGGGTCCTACGAGCAGTACTTC. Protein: CASSLPGRGSYEQYF.

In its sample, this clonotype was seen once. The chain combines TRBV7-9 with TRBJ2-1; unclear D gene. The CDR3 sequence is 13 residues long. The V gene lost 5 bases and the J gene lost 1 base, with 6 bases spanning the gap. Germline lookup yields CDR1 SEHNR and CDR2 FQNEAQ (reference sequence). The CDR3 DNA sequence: TGTGCCAGCAGCGCTGGGTCCTACAATGAGCAGTTCTTC. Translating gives CASSAGSYNEQFF.

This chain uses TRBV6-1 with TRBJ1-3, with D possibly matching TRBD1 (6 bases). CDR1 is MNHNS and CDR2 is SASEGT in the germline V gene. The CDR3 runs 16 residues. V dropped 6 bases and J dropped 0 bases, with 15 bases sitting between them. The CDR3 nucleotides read TGTGCCAGCAGGCCATACAGGGCGAGCTCTGGAAACACCATATATTTT. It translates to CASRPYRASSGNTIYF.

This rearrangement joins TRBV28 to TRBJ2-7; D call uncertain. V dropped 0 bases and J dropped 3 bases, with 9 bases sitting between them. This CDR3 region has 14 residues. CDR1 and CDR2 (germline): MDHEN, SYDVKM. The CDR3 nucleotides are TGTGCCAGCAGTTTATGGGGGTCTGGCTACGAGCAGTACTTC. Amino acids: CASSLWGSGYEQYF.

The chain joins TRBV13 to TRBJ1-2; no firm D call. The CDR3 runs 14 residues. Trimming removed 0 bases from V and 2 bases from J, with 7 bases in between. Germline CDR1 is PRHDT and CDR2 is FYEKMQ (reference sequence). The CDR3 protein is CASSLGRANYGYTF. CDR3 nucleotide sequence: TGTGCCAGCAGCTTAGGACGGGCGAACTATGGCTACACCTTC.

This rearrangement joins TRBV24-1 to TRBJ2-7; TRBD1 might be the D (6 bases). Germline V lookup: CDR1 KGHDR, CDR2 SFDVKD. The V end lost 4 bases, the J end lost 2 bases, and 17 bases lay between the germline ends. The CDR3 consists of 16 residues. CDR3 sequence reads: CATSDPRGSDPYEQYF. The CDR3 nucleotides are TGTGCCACCAGTGACCCTAGGGGGTCCGACCCCTACGAGCAGTACTTC.

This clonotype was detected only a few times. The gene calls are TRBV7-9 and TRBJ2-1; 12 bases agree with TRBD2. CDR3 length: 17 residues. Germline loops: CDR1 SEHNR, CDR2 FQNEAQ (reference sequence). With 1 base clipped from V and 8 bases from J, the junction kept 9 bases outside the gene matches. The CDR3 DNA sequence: TGTGCCAGCAGCTTAGGTATCGCTAGCGGGAGGGCGCATGAGCAGTTCTTC. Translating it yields CASSLGIASGRAHEQFF.

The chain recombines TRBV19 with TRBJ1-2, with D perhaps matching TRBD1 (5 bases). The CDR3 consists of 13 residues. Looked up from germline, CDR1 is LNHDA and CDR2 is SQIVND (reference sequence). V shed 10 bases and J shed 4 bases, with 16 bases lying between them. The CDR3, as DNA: TGTGCCATCGATTCCGGGACGGCCTATGGCTACACCTTC. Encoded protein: CAIDSGTAYGYTF.

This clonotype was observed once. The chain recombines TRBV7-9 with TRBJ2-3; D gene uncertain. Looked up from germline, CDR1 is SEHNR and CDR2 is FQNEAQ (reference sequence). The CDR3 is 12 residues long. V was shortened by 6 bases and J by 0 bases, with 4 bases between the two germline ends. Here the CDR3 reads CASRSSTDTQYF. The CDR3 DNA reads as TGTGCCAGCAGGTCCAGCACAGATACGCAGTATTTT. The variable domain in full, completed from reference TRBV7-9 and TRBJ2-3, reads DTGVSQNPRHKITKRGQNVTFRCDPISEHNRLYWYRQTLGQGPEFLTYFQNEAQLEKSRLLSDRFSAERPKGSFSTLEIQRTEQGDSAMYLCASRSSTDTQYFGPGTRLTVL.

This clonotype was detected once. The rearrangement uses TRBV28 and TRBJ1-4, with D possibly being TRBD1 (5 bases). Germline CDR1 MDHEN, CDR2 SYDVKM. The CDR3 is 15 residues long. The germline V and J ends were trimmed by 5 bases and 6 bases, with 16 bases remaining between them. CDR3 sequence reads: CASSPRPGYYEKLFF. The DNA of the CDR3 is TGTGCCAGCAGTCCCCGACCAGGGTACTATGAAAAACTGTTTTTT.

The CDR3 sequence is CASSQDLEGAVYNEQFF. The CDR3 bases are TGTGCCAGCAGCCAAGATCTAGAGGGGGCCGTCTACAATGAGCAGTTCTTC. This chain uses TRBV14 with TRBJ2-1, with 7 nucleotides matching TRBD1. Losses at the gene ends were 0 bases for V and 3 bases for J; bases not matched to a gene: 8. The CDR3 consists of 17 residues. The germline CDR1 and CDR2 sequences are SGHDN and FVKESK. The full variable domain, in which reference TRBV14 and TRBJ2-1 provide the parts outside the CDR3, is EAGVTQFPSHSVIEKGQTVTLRCDPISGHDNLYWYRRVMGKEIKFLLHFVKESKQDESGMPNNRFLAERTGGTYSTLKVQPAELEDSGVYFCASSQDLEGAVYNEQFFGPGTRLTVL.

CDR3 protein: CASRGDRDYNEQFF. The CDR3 bases are TGTGCCAGTAGGGGGGACAGGGATTACAATGAGCAGTTCTTC. The chain recombines TRBV19 with TRBJ2-1, with 9 positions matching TRBD1. J gave up 4 bases and V 6 bases, and 4 bases lay outside the gene matches. The CDR3 runs to 14 residues. CDR1 is LNHDA, CDR2 SQIVND, per germline (reference sequence).

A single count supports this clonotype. The CDR3 region is CSARPSGYNEQFF. The CDR3, as DNA: TGCAGTGCTAGACCCTCAGGGTACAATGAGCAGTTCTTC. The chain is built from TRBV20-1 and TRBJ2-1, with D possibly TRBD1 on 5 matching bases. In germline, CDR1 is DFQATT, CDR2 SNEGSKA (reference sequence). With 2 bases removed from V and 4 bases from J, the gap between germline ends came to 9 bases. The CDR3 has 13 amino acids.

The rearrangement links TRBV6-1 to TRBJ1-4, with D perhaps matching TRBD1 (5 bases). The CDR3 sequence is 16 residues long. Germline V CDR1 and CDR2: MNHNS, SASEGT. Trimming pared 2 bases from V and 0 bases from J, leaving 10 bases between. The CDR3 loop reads CASSELRDATNEKLFF. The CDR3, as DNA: TGTGCCAGCAGTGAACTCAGGGATGCAACTAATGAAAAACTGTTTTTT.